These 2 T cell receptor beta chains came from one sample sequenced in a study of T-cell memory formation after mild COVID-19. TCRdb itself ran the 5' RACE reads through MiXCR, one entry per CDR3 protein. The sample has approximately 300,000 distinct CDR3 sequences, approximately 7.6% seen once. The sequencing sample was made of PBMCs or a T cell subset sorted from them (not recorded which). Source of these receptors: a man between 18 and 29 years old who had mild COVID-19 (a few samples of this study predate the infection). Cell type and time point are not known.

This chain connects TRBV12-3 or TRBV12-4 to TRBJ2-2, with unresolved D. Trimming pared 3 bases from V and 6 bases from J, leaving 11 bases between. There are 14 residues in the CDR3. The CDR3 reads CASSFIFLPGELFF. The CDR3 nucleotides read TGTGCCAGCAGTTTTATTTTCCTTCCCGGGGAGCTGTTTTTT.

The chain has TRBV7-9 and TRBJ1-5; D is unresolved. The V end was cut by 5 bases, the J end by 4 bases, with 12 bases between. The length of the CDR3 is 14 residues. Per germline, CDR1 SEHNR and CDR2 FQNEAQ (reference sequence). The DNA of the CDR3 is TGTGCCAGCAGCCTTTTGACTGAGAATCAGCCCCAGCATTTT. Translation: CASSLLTENQPQHF.